The sequence of this T cell receptor (beta chain) was determined in a study of STAT5B mutations in CD4+ large granular lymphocyte leukemia. Produced via immunoSEQ multiplex PCR; TCRdb's table is partial and in-frame only. The sample holds some 19,000 clones, more than 65% seen once. This CDR3 is 16 amino acids long. Germline CDR1 reads LNHDA; CDR2 reads SQIVND (reference sequence). J lost 1 base, V lost 1 base, and 0 bases had no gene match. V is TRBV19 and J is TRBJ2-1; TRBD1 matches 11 bases. What was sequenced was CD4+ T cells from blood buffy coats. The TCR originated in a human donor in good health. CDR3 protein: CASSIGDRGSYNEQFF. The CDR3 bases are TGTGCCAGTAGTATAGGGGACAGGGGGTCCTACAATGAGCAGTTCTTC.